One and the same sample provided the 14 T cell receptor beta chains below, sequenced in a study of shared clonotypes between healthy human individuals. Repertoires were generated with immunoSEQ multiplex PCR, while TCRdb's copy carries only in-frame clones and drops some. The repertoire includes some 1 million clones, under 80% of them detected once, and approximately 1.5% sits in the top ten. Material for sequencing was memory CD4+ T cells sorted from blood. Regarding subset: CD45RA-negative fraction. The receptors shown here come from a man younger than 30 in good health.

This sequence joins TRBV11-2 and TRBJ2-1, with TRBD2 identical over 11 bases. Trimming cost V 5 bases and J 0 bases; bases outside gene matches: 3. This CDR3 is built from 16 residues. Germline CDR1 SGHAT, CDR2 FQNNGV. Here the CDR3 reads CASSRTSGLSYNEQFF. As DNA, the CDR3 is TGTGCCAGCAGCCGGACTAGCGGGCTCTCCTACAATGAGCAGTTCTTC.

Here the CDR3 DNA reads TGTGCCTGGAGTGCCGAGTGGGGGGGACCCACAGATACGCAGTATTTT. As protein: CAWSAEWGGPTDTQYF. The V and J genes are TRBV30 and TRBJ2-3; the match to TRBD2 covers 7 bases. This CDR3 comprises 16 residues. Germline trimming cut 1 base from V and 2 bases from J; bases unmatched to any gene: 9. Looked up from germline, CDR1 is GTSNPN and CDR2 is SVGIG (reference sequence).

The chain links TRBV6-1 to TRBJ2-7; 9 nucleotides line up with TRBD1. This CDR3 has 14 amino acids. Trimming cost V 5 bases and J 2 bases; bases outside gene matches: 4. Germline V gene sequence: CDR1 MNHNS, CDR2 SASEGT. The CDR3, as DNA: TGTGCCAGCAGTACCGGGACAGGGCCCTACGAGCAGTACTTC. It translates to CASSTGTGPYEQYF.

DNA for the CDR3: TGTGCCAGCAGCAAACGGGTCGGCCCTGAAAAACTGTTTTTT. Encoded protein: CASSKRVGPEKLFF. The gene calls are TRBV7-2 and TRBJ1-4; D is ambiguous. Trimming removed 5 bases at V and 7 bases at J, with 14 bases between. Germline V gene sequence: CDR1 SGHTA, CDR2 FQGNSA. The CDR3 totals 14 residues.

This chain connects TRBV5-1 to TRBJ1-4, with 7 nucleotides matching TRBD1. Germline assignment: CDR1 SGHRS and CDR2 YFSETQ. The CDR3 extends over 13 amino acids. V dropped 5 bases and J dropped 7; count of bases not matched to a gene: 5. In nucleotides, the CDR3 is TGCGCCAGCAGTTATGACAGGGCTGAAAAACTGTTTTTT. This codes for CASSYDRAEKLFF. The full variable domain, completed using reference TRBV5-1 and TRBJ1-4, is KAGVTQTPRYLIKTRGQQVTLSCSPISGHRSVSWYQQTPGQGLQFLFEYFSETQRNKGNFPGRFSGRQFSNSRSEMNVSTLELGDSALYLCASSYDRAEKLFFGSGTQLSVL.

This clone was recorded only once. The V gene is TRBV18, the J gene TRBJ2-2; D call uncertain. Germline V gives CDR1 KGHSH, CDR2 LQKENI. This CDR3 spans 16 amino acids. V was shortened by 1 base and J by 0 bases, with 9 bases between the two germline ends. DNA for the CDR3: TGTGCCAGCTCACCACAGTACGGCGCGAACACCGGGGAGCTGTTTTTT. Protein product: CASSPQYGANTGELFF.

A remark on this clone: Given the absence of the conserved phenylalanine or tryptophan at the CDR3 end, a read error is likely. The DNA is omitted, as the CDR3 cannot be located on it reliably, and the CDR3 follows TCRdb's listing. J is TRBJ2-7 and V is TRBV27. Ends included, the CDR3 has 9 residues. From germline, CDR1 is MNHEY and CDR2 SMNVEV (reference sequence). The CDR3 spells CASSLSDRP.

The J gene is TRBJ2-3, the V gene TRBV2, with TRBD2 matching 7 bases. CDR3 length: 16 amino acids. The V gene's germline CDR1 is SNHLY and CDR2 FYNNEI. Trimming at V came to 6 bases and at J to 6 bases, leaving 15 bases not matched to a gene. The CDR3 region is CASRRRAGEGLDTQYF. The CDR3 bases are TGTGCCAGCAGAAGGAGGGCGGGAGAAGGGCTGGATACGCAGTATTTT.

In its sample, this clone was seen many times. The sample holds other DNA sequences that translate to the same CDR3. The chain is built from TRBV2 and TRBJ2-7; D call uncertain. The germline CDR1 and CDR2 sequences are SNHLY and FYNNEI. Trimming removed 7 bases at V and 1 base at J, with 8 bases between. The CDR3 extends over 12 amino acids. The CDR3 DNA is TGTGCCAGCACGGCCGGGTCCTACGAGCAGTACTTC. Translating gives CASTAGSYEQYF. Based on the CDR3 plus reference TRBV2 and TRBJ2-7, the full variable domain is EPEVTQTPSHQVTQMGQEVILRCVPISNHLYFYWYRQILGQKVEFLVSFYNNEISEKSEIFDDQFSVERPDGSNFTLKIRSTKLEDSAMYFCASTAGSYEQYFGPGTRLTVT.

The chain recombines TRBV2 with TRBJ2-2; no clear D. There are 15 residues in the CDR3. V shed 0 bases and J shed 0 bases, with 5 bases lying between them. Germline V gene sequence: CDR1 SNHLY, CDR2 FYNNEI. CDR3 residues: CASSEADANTGELFF. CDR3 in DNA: TGTGCCAGCAGTGAAGCTGACGCGAACACCGGGGAGCTGTTTTTT.

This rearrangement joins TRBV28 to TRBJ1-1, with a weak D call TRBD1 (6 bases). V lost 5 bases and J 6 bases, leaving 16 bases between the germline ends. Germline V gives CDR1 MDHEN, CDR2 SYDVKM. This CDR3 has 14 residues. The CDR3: CASSKTGPAAEAFF. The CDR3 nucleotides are TGTGCCAGCAGTAAAACAGGGCCCGCGGCTGAAGCTTTCTTT.

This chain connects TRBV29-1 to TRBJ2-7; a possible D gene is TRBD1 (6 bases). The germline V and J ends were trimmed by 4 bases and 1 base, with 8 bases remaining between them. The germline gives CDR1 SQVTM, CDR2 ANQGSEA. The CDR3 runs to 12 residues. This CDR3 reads CSVAQGSYEQYF. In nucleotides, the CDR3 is TGCAGCGTTGCCCAGGGGTCCTACGAGCAGTACTTC.

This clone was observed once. The CDR3 protein is CASSRLAAKNYEQYF. As DNA, the CDR3 is TGTGCCAGCAGTCGGCTAGCGGCTAAAAACTACGAGCAGTACTTC. The chain couples TRBV2 to TRBJ2-7; 7 positions agree with TRBD2. Germline CDR1 and CDR2: SNHLY and FYNNEI. The CDR3 spans 15 residues. Unmatched junction bases numbered 10, after V lost 5 bases and J lost 3 bases.

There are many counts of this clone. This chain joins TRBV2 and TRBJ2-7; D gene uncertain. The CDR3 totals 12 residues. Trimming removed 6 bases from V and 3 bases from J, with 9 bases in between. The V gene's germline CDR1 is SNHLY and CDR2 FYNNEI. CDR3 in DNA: TGTGCCAGCAGCCTCGACATCTACGAGCAGTACTTC. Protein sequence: CASSLDIYEQYF.